Below are 17 T cell receptor beta chains sequenced from a single sample in a study of blood T cell repertoires in COVID-19. The assay was immunoSEQ multiplex PCR, and TCRdb's table has in-frame clones only and misses some. The repertoire consists of roughly 190,000 clones, with around 80% occurring once and the leading ten covering less than 3.5%. The sample comprised peripheral blood. These receptors originate from a man between 50 and 59 years old with active or convalescent COVID-19.

The V and J genes are TRBV6-1 and TRBJ1-1; 7 bases line up with TRBD1. The CDR3 is 14 residues long. Losses at the gene ends were 3 bases for V and 7 bases for J; bases not matched to a gene: 8. Germline assignment: CDR1 MNHNS and CDR2 SASEGT. The CDR3 coding sequence is TGTGCCAGCAGTGACATACAGGGGCGAGGTGAAGCTTTCTTT. Translation gives CASSDIQGRGEAFF.

The rearrangement links TRBV30 to TRBJ1-1; D remains unclear. The CDR3 is 15 residues long. Trimming pared 4 bases from V and 0 bases from J, leaving 15 bases between. Germline V CDR1 and CDR2: GTSNPN, SVGIG (reference sequence). The CDR3: CAWTPGGTLNTEAFF. CDR3 DNA: TGTGCCTGGACCCCGGGAGGCACCTTGAACACTGAAGCTTTCTTT.

Concerning this clone itself: The sample carries other DNA sequences with the same CDR3. The V call is TRBV7-3, the J call TRBJ2-3; 9 bases are a match to TRBD2. The germline CDR1 and CDR2 sequences are SGHTA and FQGTGA. The CDR3 is 15 amino acids. With 2 bases clipped from V and 0 bases from J, the junction kept 0 bases outside the gene matches. CDR3 region: CASSLAGGSTDTQYF. The CDR3 coding sequence is TGTGCCAGCAGCTTAGCGGGAGGGAGCACAGATACGCAGTATTTT.

This rearrangement joins TRBV7-8 to TRBJ2-5, with D unresolved. Trimming removed 5 bases at V and 3 bases at J, with 4 bases between. Germline V gene sequence: CDR1 SGHVS, CDR2 FQNEAQ. The CDR3 sequence is 11 residues long. The CDR3, as DNA: TGTGCCAGCAGCCCCAAAGAGACCCAGTACTTC. Translated: CASSPKETQYF.

This chain joins TRBV2 and TRBJ1-1; TRBD1 matches at 7 bases. The CDR3 extends over 14 amino acids. CDR1 is SNHLY, CDR2 FYNNEI, per germline. Trimming removed 6 bases from V and 4 bases from J; junction bases left unmatched: 8. The CDR3 DNA follows: TGTGCCAGCAGGGTAACAGGGGTTGGCACTGAAGCTTTCTTT. Amino acid sequence: CASRVTGVGTEAFF. The full variable domain, completed using reference TRBV2 and TRBJ1-1, is EPEVTQTPSHQVTQMGQEVILRCVPISNHLYFYWYRQILGQKVEFLVSFYNNEISEKSEIFDDQFSVERPDGSNFTLKIRSTKLEDSAMYFCASRVTGVGTEAFFGQGTRLTVV.

This clone was seen once. The J gene is TRBJ1-2, the V gene TRBV19, with D tentatively TRBD1 (5 bases). There are 12 residues in the CDR3. V dropped 7 bases and J dropped 2 bases, with 8 bases sitting between them. Germline V lookup: CDR1 LNHDA, CDR2 SQIVND (reference sequence). CDR3 sequence reads: CASTAGNYGYTF. CDR3 nucleotide sequence: TGTGCCAGTACGGCAGGGAACTATGGCTACACCTTC.

J is TRBJ2-7 and V is TRBV4-2, with D perhaps matching TRBD2 (5 bases). The V gene lost 1 base and the J gene lost 4 bases, with 11 bases spanning the gap. Germline assignment: CDR1 LGHNA and CDR2 YNFKEQ. The CDR3 contains 14 residues. CDR3 amino acids: CASSQGGRTYEQYF. In DNA form, the CDR3 reads TGTGCCAGCAGCCAAGGCGGGCGGACTTACGAGCAGTACTTC.

The rearrangement joins TRBV5-5 to TRBJ1-1; D not certain. This CDR3 has 13 residues. Germline V gene sequence: CDR1 SGHKS, CDR2 YYEKEE (reference sequence). Trimming stripped 1 base from V and 3 bases from J, with 7 bases between. The CDR3 region is CASSLNRHTEAFF. The CDR3 bases are TGTGCCAGCAGCTTGAACAGACACACTGAAGCTTTCTTT.

The chain combines TRBV6-2 or TRBV6-3 with TRBJ1-5; D remains unclear. Germline assignment: CDR1 MNHEY and CDR2 SVGEGT. With 2 bases removed from V and 6 bases from J, the gap between germline ends came to 8 bases. The CDR3 length is 13 residues. CDR3 sequence: CASSYEPVQPQHF. The CDR3 coding sequence is TGTGCCAGCAGTTACGAGCCGGTTCAGCCCCAGCATTTT.

V usage is TRBV10-3 and J usage is TRBJ1-1; D call uncertain. V was clipped by 6 bases and J by 3 bases, with 23 bases between them. Germline-derived CDR1 and CDR2 are ENHRY and SYGVKD. This CDR3 has 17 amino acids. The CDR3 reads CAIRSWVFSGPDTEAFF. The CDR3 nucleotides are TGTGCCATCAGATCTTGGGTCTTTAGCGGACCTGACACTGAAGCTTTCTTT.

This sequence joins TRBV29-1 and TRBJ2-5; D perhaps matches TRBD2 (5 bases). The CDR3 is 13 amino acids. V lost 3 bases to trimming and J lost 4 bases, with 12 bases between them. Germline V gives CDR1 SQVTM, CDR2 ANQGSEA. As DNA, the CDR3 is TGCAGCGTTGATGGGGTGGCGGGAGAGACCCAGTACTTC. Its protein is CSVDGVAGETQYF.

The sample holds one count of this clone. The gene calls are TRBV11-2 and TRBJ1-2, with a possible D match to TRBD1 (6 bases). This CDR3 comprises 15 residues. CDR1 SGHAT and CDR2 FQNNGV come from the germline V gene. Trimming stripped 5 bases from V and 0 bases from J, with 13 bases between. CDR3 sequence reads: CASSPSQGSNYGYTF. CDR3 bases: TGTGCCAGCAGCCCGTCACAGGGATCTAACTATGGCTACACCTTC. Full variable domain (outside the CDR3, taken from reference TRBV11-2 and TRBJ1-2): EAGVAQSPRYKIIEKRQSVAFWCNPISGHATLYWYQQILGQGPKLLIQFQNNGVVDDSQLPKDRFSAERLKGVDSTLKIQPAKLEDSAVYLCASSPSQGSNYGYTFGSGTRLTVV.

This chain joins TRBV5-6 and TRBJ2-7, with 12 bases aligning to TRBD1. The length of the CDR3 is 15 residues. Trimming removed 3 bases from V and 4 bases from J; junction bases left unmatched: 5. Looked up from germline, CDR1 is SGHDT and CDR2 is YYEEEE. The chain's CDR3 is CASSSGTGGIYEQYF. CDR3 DNA: TGTGCCAGCAGCTCGGGGACAGGGGGCATTTACGAGCAGTACTTC.

The rearrangement uses TRBV5-6 and TRBJ1-1; D is undetermined. V was clipped by 6 bases and J by 6 bases, with 12 bases between them. The CDR3 length is 12 residues. Germline lookup yields CDR1 SGHDT and CDR2 YYEEEE. CDR3 coding DNA: TGTGCCAGCACCGCGAATGAGCCTGAAGCTTTCTTT. Protein product: CASTANEPEAFF.

In regard to this clone: An end of the junction does not agree with germline; a read error may underlie this. CDR3 DNA: TGTGCCACCAGTGATTCTGCCCGGGACAGGGATAGGATGGAGGGTTTT. This codes for CATSDSARDRDRMEGF. The genes are TRBV24-1 and TRBJ1-3; TRBD1 agrees at 9 bases. CDR1 and CDR2 (germline): KGHDR, SFDVKD. CDR3 length: 16 amino acids.

The rearrangement uses TRBV30 and TRBJ1-2, with TRBD1 identical over 11 bases. The CDR3 runs 18 residues. Trimming removed 3 bases from V and 5 bases from J; junction bases left unmatched: 17. Germline assignment: CDR1 GTSNPN and CDR2 SVGIG (reference sequence). This CDR3 reads CAWRPNAGTGGYLYGYTF. Written as DNA, the CDR3 is TGTGCCTGGAGGCCCAATGCCGGGACAGGGGGATATTTGTATGGCTACACCTTC.

This clone is a singleton in its sample. J is TRBJ2-3 and V is TRBV4-1, with 9 positions matching TRBD1. The CDR3 has 14 residues. CDR1 is MGHRA and CDR2 is YSYEKL in the germline V gene. The V segment lost 3 bases and the J segment 6 bases; nucleotides outside the gene matches: 4. This CDR3 reads CASSQDRGADTQYF. DNA of the CDR3: TGCGCCAGCAGCCAGGACAGGGGAGCGGATACGCAGTATTTT.